This is a list of T cell receptor beta chains from one sample in a study of T cell responses to AZD1222 COVID-19 vaccine. Data came from immunoSEQ multiplex PCR; TCRdb stores just in-frame clones and leaves some out. Of 80,000 or so clones listed, nearly 90% are singletons. The source was peripheral blood, collected on day 0 of AZD1222 vaccination. These receptors all come from an adult in good health. Each CDR3 is given with its conserved first and last residue.

TRBV7-2	TRBJ2-3	15	CASSSAGLSTDTQYF
TRBV15	TRBJ1-1	15	CATSRGSGGYTEAFF
TRBV27	TRBJ2-1	16	CASCRGLWGGSYEQFF
TRBV7-3	TRBJ2-3	15	CASSLRRTSTDTQYF
TRBV29-1	TRBJ2-5	13	CSVEDQRGETQYF
TRBV11-3	TRBJ1-1	13	CASSLDPNLIPQF
TRBV3-1/TRBV3-2	TRBJ2-7	15	CASSQSLTSSYEQYF
TRBV9	TRBJ1-3	14	CASSKLSSGNTIYF
TRBV5-6	TRBJ1-2	15	CASSSRGGPFYGYTF
TRBV10-3	TRBJ2-7	22	CAISVSIKDRGPKWQSFYEQYF
TRBV5-4	TRBJ1-4	12	CASSLGNEKLFF
TRBV29-1	TRBJ1-1	13	CSVRTALNTEAFF
TRBV24-1	TRBJ1-1	17	CATSDRETLFFNTEAFF
TRBV30	TRBJ1-2	16	CAWSKWRGELGPYYTF
TRBV5-5	TRBJ1-1	16	CASSLELYSLNTEAFF
TRBV11-2	TRBJ1-4	13	CASSWGTNEKLFF
TRBV27	TRBJ1-2	13	CASSPREAYGYTF
TRBV27	TRBJ2-7	17	CASSLAGGSSSSYEQYF
TRBV23-1	TRBJ1-1	14	CASSQSRGRAEAFF
TRBV9	TRBJ2-3	14	CASSRSGSTDTQYF
TRBV29-1	TRBJ2-7	15	CSVGGGRGKSSEQYF
TRBV7-2	TRBJ2-7	13	CASRSMGGAEQYF
TRBV7-3	TRBJ2-3	11	CASTKRDTQYF
TRBV5-1	TRBJ1-2	16	CASSYTRTGAHGGYTF